Listed here are 12 T cell receptor beta chains from one sample, sequenced in a study of shared clonotypes between healthy human individuals (TCRdb year 2020). Library preparation employed the immunoSEQ multiplex PCR assay. This is the immuneACCESS table as TCRdb keeps it, with only in-frame sequences that have V and J called. A part of the clones is gone; compared with another copy, unresolved V genes explain less than half, and the rest is unexplained. This sample comprises 300,000 to 400,000 clones, approximately 74% of them detected only once. The biggest ten clones account for 10% of the sample. Sequencing used memory CD4+ T cells sorted from blood. Interpreted using the paper, the cell subset or site label stands for: CD45RA-negative fraction. The receptor set was obtained from a man aged 25 to 45 in good health.

CDR3 protein: CASSGDRSLAKNIQYF. The CDR3 nucleotides are TGCGCCAGCAGCGGGGACAGATCCCTAGCCAAAAACATTCAGTACTTC. V gene TRBV5-1 combines with J gene TRBJ2-4, with TRBD1 identical over 7 bases. This CDR3 has 16 residues. The V and J ends lost 4 bases and 0 bases, in that order; junction bases with no gene match: 7. Germline values: CDR1 SGHRS, CDR2 YFSETQ.

This chain uses TRBV5-1 with TRBJ1-2; 7 positions match TRBD1. Germline V gene sequence: CDR1 SGHRS, CDR2 YFSETQ. The V gene end was trimmed by 3 bases and the J gene end by 6 bases; junction bases not matched to a gene: 8. The CDR3 contains 14 residues. In DNA form, the CDR3 reads TGCGCCAGCAGCTCCGAGAGGGGGCAGAATGGCTACACCTTC. It translates to CASSSERGQNGYTF.

The genes are TRBV11-3 and TRBJ2-1, with TRBD2 matching 14 bases. The V segment lost 5 bases and the J segment 6 bases; nucleotides outside the gene matches: 6. CDR1 and CDR2 (germline): SGHNT, YENEEA. There are 16 residues in the CDR3. CDR3 protein: CASSTSGTSGSNEQFF. The CDR3 DNA sequence: TGTGCCAGCAGCACCTCCGGGACTAGCGGGAGCAATGAGCAGTTCTTC.

The rearrangement links TRBV30 to TRBJ2-7; D is undetermined. This CDR3 is 12 amino acids long. Looked up from germline, CDR1 is GTSNPN and CDR2 is SVGIG (reference sequence). V was trimmed by 2 bases and J by 6 bases, leaving 11 bases between them. CDR3 protein: CAWSLRNGEQYF. The CDR3 coding sequence is TGTGCCTGGAGTTTAAGGAACGGCGAGCAGTACTTC.

V gene TRBV5-1 combines with J gene TRBJ2-7; 7 bases align to TRBD1. Trimming cost V 0 bases and J 9 bases; bases outside gene matches: 6. This CDR3 is built from 13 residues. The V gene's germline CDR1 is SGHRS and CDR2 YFSETQ. The CDR3 DNA sequence: TGCGCCAGCAGCTTGGAGACAGGGCGAGGGCAGTACTTC. It encodes CASSLETGRGQYF.

The CDR3 here is CASSSLTSGSADTQYF. Here the CDR3 DNA reads TGCGCCAGCAGCTCGTTGACTAGCGGGAGCGCAGATACGCAGTATTTT. The genes are TRBV5-1 and TRBJ2-3, with 12 bases identical to TRBD2. The CDR3 spans 16 residues. Germline V gene data show CDR1 as SGHRS and CDR2 as YFSETQ. The trim removed 3 bases at V and 4 bases at J, leaving 6 bases unmatched.

This clone appeared a single time. In nucleotides, the CDR3 is TGTGCCAGCAGCTCCCGTACACACTTGAACACTGAAGCTTTCTTT. It specifies CASSSRTHLNTEAFF. This chain joins TRBV5-4 and TRBJ1-1; D unclear. CDR1 is SGHNT and CDR2 is YYREEE in the germline V gene (reference sequence). Trimming removed 3 bases from V and 0 bases from J, with 12 bases in between. CDR3 length: 15 residues.

Only one count was recorded for this clone. This chain joins TRBV5-4 and TRBJ2-1; possibly TRBD1 or TRBD2 for D (5 bases each). The germline V gene encodes CDR1 SGHNT and CDR2 YYREEE (reference sequence). Between the trimmed V and J ends, which lost 1 base and 6 bases, there was a span of 8 bases. The CDR3 loop spans 13 amino acids. CDR3 sequence reads: CASSLPGTNEQFF. In DNA form, the CDR3 reads TGTGCCAGCAGCTTGCCCGGGACCAATGAGCAGTTCTTC.

As to this clone: Other DNA sequences from this sample encode an identical CDR3 as well. This sequence joins TRBV5-1 and TRBJ2-1; 15 bases line up with TRBD2. Germline loops: CDR1 SGHRS, CDR2 YFSETQ. V lost 4 bases to trimming and J lost 0 bases; unmatched junction nucleotides: 2. This CDR3 spans 17 amino acids. The CDR3 region has the DNA TGCGCCAGCAGCCCGGGACTAGCGGGGGGCTCCTACAATGAGCAGTTCTTC. Translating gives CASSPGLAGGSYNEQFF.

V is TRBV10-1 and J is TRBJ2-5; D is possibly TRBD1 (6 bases). The V and J ends lost 4 bases and 4 bases respectively, with 16 bases between them. Germline V gene lookup returns CDR1 WNHNN and CDR2 SYGVQD (reference sequence). CDR3 length: 15 residues. CDR3 DNA: TGCGCCAGCAGTGTTGGGGGCCCGGGTGGAGAGACCCAGTACTTC. This encodes CASSVGGPGGETQYF.

V usage is TRBV27 and J usage is TRBJ2-5; the D is unclear. V lost 6 bases and J lost 4, with 12 bases in between. The CDR3 runs 13 residues. CDR1 is MNHEY, CDR2 SMNVEV, per germline (reference sequence). The DNA of the CDR3 is TGTGCCAGCAGCCCCCCCCTGGGAGAGACCCAGTACTTC. Amino acids: CASSPPLGETQYF.

The J gene is TRBJ2-7, the V gene TRBV28, with 8 bases aligning to TRBD1. Germline V lookup: CDR1 MDHEN, CDR2 SYDVKM. Trimming removed 4 bases from V and 3 bases from J; junction bases left unmatched: 8. This CDR3 spans 15 amino acids. CDR3 in DNA: TGTGCCAGCAGTTCTGACAGGGGTGGGAGCTACGAGCAGTACTTC. Translating gives CASSSDRGGSYEQYF.